The TCR beta chain described here comes from a study of control samples from healthy donors and cancer patients. V lost 4 bases to trimming and J lost 4 bases, with 23 bases between them. The CDR3 is 17 residues long. CDR1 SGHRS and CDR2 YFSETQ come from the germline V gene. Assay: immunoSEQ multiplex PCR; the TCRdb copy retains only in-frame clones and omits some. The sample has over 150,000 clones, approximately 93% seen once. The sample taken for sequencing was blood. This clonotype originated in a man aged 40-49 years in good health. The chain carries TRBV5-1 and TRBJ2-5, with a weak D call TRBD1 (5 bases). CDR3 amino acids: CASSPSSRAYRRETQYF. CDR3 coding DNA: TGCGCCAGCAGCCCATCCTCCCGGGCCTACAGGAGAGAGACCCAGTACTTC. Together with reference TRBV5-1 and TRBJ2-5, the CDR3 gives the full variable domain: KAGVTQTPRYLIKTRGQQVTLSCSPISGHRSVSWYQQTPGQGLQFLFEYFSETQRNKGNFPGRFSGRQFSNSRSEMNVSTLELGDSALYLCASSPSSRAYRRETQYFGPGTRLLVL.